These 3 T cell receptor beta chains share one sample of origin, sequenced in a study of cytomegalovirus exposure and HLA in healthy donors. The study ran its PCR with 60 Vbeta and 13 Jbeta primers. Assay used: immunoSEQ multiplex PCR; TCRdb lists only in-frame clones, some missing. The table has approximately 160,000 clones, 75% to 90% seen once. The source material was PBMCs. The source is a human donor in good health.

The chain combines TRBV11-3 with TRBJ2-3; D is perhaps TRBD2 (7 bases). V lost 1 base to trimming and J lost 4 bases, with 12 bases between them. Germline values: CDR1 SGHNT, CDR2 YENEEA. The CDR3 runs to 15 residues. For the CDR3, the DNA is TGTGCCAGCAGCTTAGTGGGGGGGCAGGCAGATACGCAGTATTTT. Protein: CASSLVGGQADTQYF.

The chain is built from TRBV5-4 and TRBJ2-1, with 11 bases identical to TRBD2. Germline V lookup: CDR1 SGHNT, CDR2 YYREEE (reference sequence). J lost 8 bases, V lost 4 bases, and 17 bases had no gene match. The CDR3 runs 18 residues. This CDR3 is CASSLDGTSGTIMYEQFF. DNA of the CDR3: TGTGCCAGCAGCCTCGACGGGACTAGCGGTACCATTATGTATGAGCAGTTCTTC.

This clone was seen just once. This chain uses TRBV9 with TRBJ2-5, with D unclear. The germline CDR1 and CDR2 sequences are SGDLS and YYNGEE. The V gene lost 6 bases and the J gene lost 5 bases, with 14 bases spanning the gap. This CDR3 has 13 residues. The CDR3 here is CASTSYSGETQYF. The CDR3 DNA reads TGTGCCAGCACCTCGTACTCCGGGGAGACCCAGTACTTC.